This TCR beta chain was identified in a study of CD8 T cells in ankylosing spondylitis. Each TCR beta library was made by quantitative 5'-RACE that incorporated molecular barcodes. In TCRdb, the 5' RACE reads were re-called with MiXCR into one record per CDR3 protein. This sample has 250,000 or so distinct CDR3 sequences, with about 11% found just once. Trimming shortened V by 0 bases and J by 7 bases, and 15 bases separated the two germline ends. Germline CDR1 is MNHNY and CDR2 is SVGAGI (reference sequence). The CDR3 runs 15 residues. Study-wide results and caveats: Disease-linked clones bore a CD8+ phenotype, appearing relatively rarely in peripheral blood. In ankylosing spondylitis patients, matched synovial fluid reportedly showed significant enrichment of disease-linked clones.

This clonotype was observed a few times. What it binds is unknown. The chain uses TRBV6-6 and TRBJ1-2; no firm D call. The clonotype comes from a male donor with ankylosing spondylitis or in good health (not recorded which). Sequencing used blood, either unsorted or a sorted T cell fraction (not recorded which). The CDR3 DNA sequence: TGTGCCAGCAGTTACTCAGGGAATTCCCCCGCTGGCTACACCTTC. Its translation: CASSYSGNSPAGYTF.